Described below is a single T cell receptor beta chain sequence and its context. What it recognizes is unknown. Profiled with immunoSEQ multiplex PCR; TCRdb holds only in-frame clones, not every one. The sample yields approximately 140,000 clones, approximately 89% seen once. This specimen belongs to a study of T cell responses to AZD1222 COVID-19 vaccine. Across the study: Combined were second doses at about 4 or about 12 weeks.

The germline CDR1 and CDR2 sequences are SGHTS and YDEGEE. Deletions cut 4 bases from V and 4 bases from J, with 9 bases between. This CDR3 has 13 residues. Findings and limits, study-wide: Spike-wide coverage was observed for vaccine-associated CD4 TCRs, with dominant responses at 160-218 and 743-854. Most donors were white British, females outnumbered males, and clonal diversity was possibly underestimated. Researchers took repertoire samples only after the peak T cell response had come.

The chain couples TRBV5-8 to TRBJ1-5; TRBD1 is a possible D gene (6 bases). Material: peripheral blood, obtained on day 0 of AZD1222 vaccination. The TCR sequence derives from an adult in good health. CDR3: CASSVDRNQPQHF. The CDR3 DNA is TGTGCCAGCAGCGTTGACAGGAATCAGCCCCAGCATTTT.